One sample yielded the 19 T cell receptor beta chains listed below, sequenced in a study of cytomegalovirus exposure and HLA in healthy donors. Researchers ran the PCR with 60 Vbeta and 13 Jbeta primers. Data came from immunoSEQ multiplex PCR; TCRdb stores just in-frame clones and leaves some out. The top ten clones hold 6% to 8.5% of a sample with some 150,000 clones, around 60% of them seen once. Sequencing input: PBMCs. These receptors all stem from a woman aged 55-69 years in good health and CMV-seropositive.

The genes are TRBV28 and TRBJ2-7, with 8 bases lining up with TRBD1. From germline, CDR1 is MDHEN and CDR2 SYDVKM. V dropped 5 bases and J dropped 4; count of bases not matched to a gene: 7. This CDR3 has 14 residues. In DNA, the CDR3 is TGTGCCAGCAGTCGACAGGGGACCATATACGAGCAGTACTTC. This sequence encodes CASSRQGTIYEQYF.

The chain links TRBV7-9 to TRBJ1-4; no definite D call. V was shortened by 3 bases and J by 3 bases, with 8 bases between the two germline ends. Germline V lookup: CDR1 SEHNR, CDR2 FQNEAQ (reference sequence). This CDR3 has 14 residues. In nucleotides, the CDR3 is TGTGCCAGCAGCTTCAGACGGGCTAATGAAAAACTGTTTTTT. It encodes CASSFRRANEKLFF.

In this sample, this clone turned up once. The chain links TRBV6-4 to TRBJ1-2, with TRBD1 matching over 7 bases. The J segment lost 2 bases and the V segment lost 6 bases, leaving 9 bases of the junction unmatched. This CDR3 spans 15 amino acids. CDR1 and CDR2 (germline): MRHNA, SNTAGT. The CDR3 region is CASSPNGQANYGYTF. The CDR3 DNA sequence: TGTGCCAGCAGCCCCAACGGACAGGCGAACTATGGCTACACCTTC.

The chain has TRBV4-3 and TRBJ2-3; D is possibly TRBD2 (6 bases). CDR3 length equals 16 residues. CDR1 is LGHNA and CDR2 is YSLEER in the germline V gene. Trimming shortened V by 2 bases and J by 5 bases, and 17 bases separated the two germline ends. CDR3 in DNA: TGCGCCAGCAGCCAACTTAGCGGCCATGATGTAGATACGCAGTATTTT. Residues: CASSQLSGHDVDTQYF.

The chain recombines TRBV6-6 with TRBJ2-5, with a weak D call TRBD2 (5 bases). This CDR3 has 11 residues. The V end lost 4 bases, the J end lost 5 bases, and 5 bases lay between the germline ends. Looked up from germline, CDR1 is MNHNY and CDR2 is SVGAGI (reference sequence). The CDR3 DNA follows: TGTGCCAGCAGTTGGAGGGAGACCCAGTACTTC. Its protein is CASSWRETQYF.

This clone was seen a few times. The chain links TRBV9 to TRBJ2-2; a possible D gene is TRBD1 (5 bases). CDR3 size: 14 residues. The germline V gene has CDR1 SGDLS and CDR2 YYNGEE. V lost 3 bases to trimming and J lost 6 bases, with 12 bases between them. The CDR3 region is CASSDPSGPGELFF. In DNA form, the CDR3 reads TGTGCCAGCAGCGACCCCTCAGGGCCCGGGGAGCTGTTTTTT.

This chain joins TRBV7-8 and TRBJ2-7; 8 bases map to TRBD1. The J segment lost 1 base and the V segment lost 8 bases, leaving 7 bases of the junction unmatched. The germline V gene has CDR1 SGHVS and CDR2 FQNEAQ. This CDR3 spans 14 amino acids. CDR3 protein: CASAGGAMSYEQYF. In DNA form, the CDR3 reads TGTGCCAGCGCAGGGGGCGCAATGTCCTACGAGCAGTACTTC.

This clone has a handful of counts. V is TRBV11-2 and J is TRBJ2-1; the match to TRBD2 covers 12 bases. Trimming at V came to 2 bases and at J to 7 bases, leaving 3 bases not matched to a gene. The germline V gene encodes CDR1 SGHAT and CDR2 FQNNGV. The CDR3 extends over 15 amino acids. This chain's CDR3 is CASSLLAGGRNEQFF. CDR3 nucleotide sequence: TGTGCCAGCAGCTTACTAGCGGGAGGGCGTAATGAGCAGTTCTTC. Full variable domain (rest looked up from reference TRBV11-2 and TRBJ2-1): EAGVAQSPRYKIIEKRQSVAFWCNPISGHATLYWYQQILGQGPKLLIQFQNNGVVDDSQLPKDRFSAERLKGVDSTLKIQPAKLEDSAVYLCASSLLAGGRNEQFFGPGTRLTVL.

This clone was counted only a few times. The chain has TRBV7-2 and TRBJ1-2; a possible D gene is TRBD1 (6 bases). The CDR3 spans 14 residues. Germline V gives CDR1 SGHTA, CDR2 FQGNSA. V was clipped by 1 base and J by 2 bases, with 8 bases between them. The CDR3 DNA sequence: TGTGCCAGCAGCTTAGGACAGGAAAACTATGGCTACACCTTC. Translation gives CASSLGQENYGYTF.

This chain uses TRBV15 with TRBJ2-5; a possible D gene is TRBD2 (6 bases). This CDR3 is 16 amino acids long. The V gene's germline CDR1 is LNHNV and CDR2 YYDKDF (reference sequence). Trimming took 3 bases from V and 4 from J, leaving 18 bases between them. The CDR3 bases are TGTGCCACCAGCAGCCTACTTTCGGCGGGACGAGAGACCCAGTACTTC. Its translation is CATSSLLSAGRETQYF.

The V call is TRBV6-6, the J call TRBJ2-3, with 10 bases lining up with TRBD2. Trimming cost V 2 bases and J 4 bases; bases outside gene matches: 3. Germline CDR1 is MNHNY and CDR2 is SVGAGI (reference sequence). There are 15 residues in the CDR3. CDR3 nucleotides: TGTGCCAGCAGTTACGGAGCGGGAGGGCCAGATACGCAGTATTTT. Translating it yields CASSYGAGGPDTQYF.

In its sample, this clone was seen a few times. This sequence joins TRBV30 and TRBJ2-5, with a tentative D call TRBD2 (5 bases). This CDR3 region has 15 residues. Germline V CDR1 and CDR2: GTSNPN, SVGIG (reference sequence). Trimming shortened V by 0 bases and J by 5 bases, and 16 bases separated the two germline ends. CDR3 protein: CAWSVWTEGIETQYF. Here the CDR3 DNA reads TGTGCCTGGAGTGTATGGACCGAGGGAATTGAGACCCAGTACTTC.

Remarks on this clone: No DNA is shown, since the ends of the CDR3 on it are uncertain; the CDR3 is the one TCRdb lists. The CDR3 here is CASSLAQAQYF. This sequence joins TRBV27 and TRBJ2-4; the table calls TRBD1, which could not be checked here. Including both end residues, the CDR3 is 11 amino acids long. CDR1 MNHEY and CDR2 SMNVEV come from the germline V gene (reference sequence).

The chain links TRBV6-6 to TRBJ2-4; 8 positions match TRBD2. This CDR3 has 14 residues. J gave up 8 bases and V 4 bases, and 7 bases lay outside the gene matches. Germline CDR1 MNHNY, CDR2 SVGAGI (reference sequence). The DNA of the CDR3 is TGTGCCAGCAGTTTTACGACTAGCGTGGACATTCAGTACTTC. This translates into CASSFTTSVDIQYF.

This chain connects TRBV19 to TRBJ2-1; D is perhaps TRBD1 (6 bases). V gave up 5 bases and J gave up 3 bases, with 14 bases separating them. The CDR3 has 15 residues. CDR1 and CDR2 from the germline V gene are LNHDA and SQIVND (reference sequence). For the CDR3, the DNA is TGTGCCAGTAGTTTCCGGGACACCTTCTACAATGAGCAGTTCTTC. Translation gives CASSFRDTFYNEQFF.

This rearrangement joins TRBV19 to TRBJ1-5; weak D call: TRBD1 (6 bases). Between the trimmed V and J ends, which lost 4 bases and 7 bases, there was a span of 11 bases. Germline lookup yields CDR1 LNHDA and CDR2 SQIVND (reference sequence). There are 13 residues in the CDR3. The CDR3 is CASSTQGGQPQHF. The DNA for the CDR3 is TGTGCCAGTAGTACCCAAGGGGGACAGCCCCAGCATTTT.

The chain carries TRBV4-3 and TRBJ1-2, with D maybe TRBD1 (5 bases). The germline V gene has CDR1 LGHNA and CDR2 YSLEER. The CDR3 spans 16 residues. Trimming pared 4 bases from V and 6 bases from J, leaving 21 bases between. This CDR3 reads CASSPYNQGLVDGYTF. DNA for the CDR3: TGCGCCAGCAGCCCATACAACCAGGGTTTGGTCGATGGCTACACCTTC.

This clone appeared a single time. The chain links TRBV28 to TRBJ2-6; 8 bases map to TRBD1. Germline V gene data show CDR1 as MDHEN and CDR2 as SYDVKM. With V trimmed by 5 bases and J by 1 base, 10 bases remained unmatched. CDR3 size: 18 residues. CDR3 coding DNA: TGTGCCAGCAGTGCTTGGGGCAGGGGGCGGTCTGGGGCCAACGTCCTGACTTTC. It encodes CASSAWGRGRSGANVLTF.

J is TRBJ1-5 and V is TRBV19; 10 bases map to TRBD1. With V trimmed by 5 bases and J by 3 bases, 7 bases remained unmatched. This CDR3 contains 16 residues. Germline loops: CDR1 LNHDA, CDR2 SQIVND (reference sequence). CDR3 coding DNA: TGTGCCAGTAGTTCAAGTGACAGGGGGCACAATCAGCCCCAGCATTTT. Translation gives CASSSSDRGHNQPQHF.